What follows are 30 T cell receptor beta chains derived from one specimen sequenced in a study of graft-versus-host responses after intestinal transplantation. Only in-frame clones appear in the TCRdb table, and some are missing; sequencing was by immunoSEQ multiplex PCR. The sample lists 98,000 or so clones; more than 70% were seen once. The source was PBMCs, collected 255 days after intestinal transplant. The receptors come from a human patient who received an intestinal transplant, so some T cells may come from the graft donor.

Remarks on this clone: Lacking the conserved final phenylalanine or tryptophan, this CDR3 likely reflects a read error. The DNA is left out, because the CDR3 cannot be placed on it with certainty; the CDR3 is given as TCRdb lists it. The CDR3 spells CASSTPGQGAFV. J is TRBJ2-3 and V is TRBV6-6; the table's D call, TRBD1, has no DNA check behind it. The CDR3 has 12 residues if both end residues are counted. Germline V gene data show CDR1 as MNHNY and CDR2 as SVGAGI (reference sequence).

The rearrangement joins TRBV2 to TRBJ2-1; D is unresolved. The CDR3 totals 17 residues. CDR1 SNHLY and CDR2 FYNNEI come from the germline V gene. V lost 1 base, J lost 4 bases, and 17 bases lay in between. The CDR3 loop reads CASSEGVVAVQYNEQFF. The CDR3, as DNA: TGTGCCAGCAGTGAAGGTGTCGTGGCGGTTCAATACAATGAGCAGTTCTTC.

This clone appeared a single time. This chain uses TRBV14 with TRBJ2-7, with TRBD1 identical over 12 bases. The CDR3 has 17 amino acids. With V trimmed by 0 bases and J by 5 bases, 8 bases remained unmatched. Germline V CDR1 and CDR2: SGHDN, FVKESK. The CDR3 protein is CASSQDYRGTGGHEQYV. CDR3 DNA: TGTGCCAGCAGCCAAGATTACAGAGGGACAGGGGGCCACGAGCAGTACGTC.

CDR3 amino acids: CATSRAQVNTEAFF. The CDR3 DNA reads as TGTGCCACCAGCAGAGCCCAGGTAAACACTGAAGCTTTCTTT. The chain recombines TRBV15 with TRBJ1-1; no definite D call. The V and J ends lost 1 base and 2 bases respectively, with 8 bases between them. Germline values: CDR1 LNHNV, CDR2 YYDKDF (reference sequence). This CDR3 has 14 amino acids.

The chain couples TRBV14 to TRBJ1-1; possible D gene TRBD1, 6 bases. This CDR3 spans 15 amino acids. Looked up from germline, CDR1 is SGHDN and CDR2 is FVKESK. V was cut by 1 base and J by 0 bases, with 9 bases left in between. The CDR3, as DNA: TGTGCCAGCAGCCAAGCAGGGGTCATGAACACTGAAGCTTTCTTT. Encoded protein: CASSQAGVMNTEAFF.

This chain links TRBV6-1 with TRBJ1-5; D is unresolved. With 1 base removed from V and 0 bases from J, the gap between germline ends came to 13 bases. The CDR3 consists of 17 residues. CDR1 and CDR2 from the germline V gene are MNHNS and SASEGT. Written as DNA, the CDR3 is TGTGCCAGCAGTGAAGGGGCAGTTTATTATAGCAATCAGCCCCAGCATTTT. This translates into CASSEGAVYYSNQPQHF.

CDR3 in DNA: TGTGCCAGCAGCCGAGGGACAGAAGAGACCCAGTACTTC. It encodes CASSRGTEETQYF. The V and J genes are TRBV7-2 and TRBJ2-5; 7 positions match TRBD1. Trimming took 5 bases from V and 3 from J; bases not matched to a gene: 3. CDR1 and CDR2 from the germline V gene are SGHTA and FQGNSA. The CDR3 totals 13 residues. The full variable domain, with the rest looked up from reference TRBV7-2 and TRBJ2-5, is GAGVSQSPSNKVTEKGKDVELRCDPISGHTALYWYRQSLGQGLEFLIYFQGNSAPDKSGLPSDRFSAERTGGSVSTLTIQRTQQEDSAVYLCASSRGTEETQYFGPGTRLLVL.

This chain connects TRBV29-1 to TRBJ2-1; D perhaps matches TRBD2 (5 bases). CDR3 length equals 15 residues. Deletions cut 4 bases from V and 6 bases from J, with 19 bases between. The germline gives CDR1 SQVTM, CDR2 ANQGSEA. Here the CDR3 DNA reads TGCAGCGTTGGGTCTCGAGGGTATCCCCTCAATGAGCAGTTCTTC. The encoded protein is CSVGSRGYPLNEQFF.

V and J are TRBV4-1 and TRBJ1-1; no clear D gene. The V end lost 5 bases, the J end lost 1 base, and 5 bases lay between the germline ends. Germline CDR1 reads MGHRA; CDR2 reads YSYEKL. The CDR3 consists of 12 residues. The CDR3 loop reads CASSFGNTEAFF. The CDR3 DNA is TGCGCCAGCAGCTTTGGGAACACTGAAGCTTTCTTT.

This sequence joins TRBV29-1 and TRBJ2-1; 7 bases align to TRBD1. The CDR3 extends over 13 amino acids. In germline, CDR1 is SQVTM, CDR2 ANQGSEA. The ends lost 4 bases at V and 7 bases at J; junction bases unmatched: 7. As DNA, the CDR3 is TGCAGCGTTGTCCCGACGGACAGGAATGAGCAGTTCTTC. This codes for CSVVPTDRNEQFF.

V and J are TRBV27 and TRBJ1-5; TRBD1 is a possible D gene (6 bases). The V end lost 0 bases, the J end lost 3 bases, and 18 bases lay between the germline ends. In germline, CDR1 is MNHEY, CDR2 SMNVEV (reference sequence). This CDR3 comprises 18 residues. CDR3 nucleotides: TGTGCCAGCAGTTTATCAGGGGGGGGCTCCCCGCTCAATCAGCCCCAGCATTTT. It specifies CASSLSGGGSPLNQPQHF.

The chain employs TRBV7-9 and TRBJ1-2, with a possible D match to TRBD1 (6 bases). The V and J ends lost 1 base and 2 bases respectively, with 11 bases between them. CDR1 and CDR2 (germline): SEHNR, FQNEAQ (reference sequence). CDR3 length: 15 residues. The CDR3 DNA follows: TGTGCCAGCAGCTTAGGTCGACAGGTCAACTATGGCTACACCTTC. Protein sequence: CASSLGRQVNYGYTF.

The genes are TRBV19 and TRBJ2-1; TRBD1 agrees at 7 bases. From germline, CDR1 is LNHDA and CDR2 SQIVND (reference sequence). The trim removed 5 bases at V and 5 bases at J, leaving 3 bases unmatched. The CDR3 loop spans 13 amino acids. Written as DNA, the CDR3 is TGTGCCAGTAGTTCGACAGGGAACAATGAGCAGTTCTTC. Translation: CASSSTGNNEQFF.

Regarding this clone: Other DNA sequences in this sample translate to the same CDR3. The gene calls are TRBV6-1 and TRBJ2-5; TRBD2 matches 12 bases. Germline CDR1 reads MNHNS; CDR2 reads SASEGT. CDR3 length equals 15 residues. J lost 2 bases, V lost 2 bases, and 0 bases had no gene match. CDR3 DNA sequence: TGTGCCAGCAGTGAACTAGCGGGAGGGCAAGAGACCCAGTACTTC. This translates into CASSELAGGQETQYF.

The chain links TRBV6-6 to TRBJ2-1; D tentatively fits TRBD1 or TRBD2 (6 bases each). V dropped 6 bases and J dropped 6 bases, with 15 bases sitting between them. Germline V gene data show CDR1 as MNHNY and CDR2 as SVGAGI (reference sequence). The CDR3 totals 14 residues. For the CDR3, the DNA is TGTGCCAGCAGAGGGGGGCTCCTACTCAATGAGCAGTTCTTC. This gives the protein CASRGGLLLNEQFF.

This clone was counted only a few times. The chain combines TRBV9 with TRBJ1-1, with 9 bases matching TRBD1. This CDR3 region has 16 residues. V lost 3 bases, J lost 4 bases, and 10 bases stayed unmatched. Germline V gene data show CDR1 as SGDLS and CDR2 as YYNGEE. The CDR3, as DNA: TGTGCCAGCAGCGGGAGCAAGACAGGGGGTGGCACTGAAGCTTTCTTT. Its protein is CASSGSKTGGGTEAFF. Drawing the rest from reference TRBV9 and TRBJ1-1, the complete variable domain is DSGVTQTPKHLITATGQRVTLRCSPRSGDLSVYWYQQSLDQGLQFLIQYYNGEERAKGNILERFSAQQFPDLHSELNLSSLELGDSALYFCASSGSKTGGGTEAFFGQGTRLTVV.

The chain has TRBV29-1 and TRBJ2-1; D is unclear. The germline gives CDR1 SQVTM, CDR2 ANQGSEA. With 6 bases removed from V and 5 bases from J, the gap between germline ends came to 5 bases. The length of the CDR3 is 10 residues. CDR3 coding DNA: TGCAGCGTCCTTGACAATGAGCAGTTCTTC. Encoded protein: CSVLDNEQFF.

This clone appeared once. The J gene is TRBJ2-7, the V gene TRBV23-1; 9 nucleotides line up with TRBD2. TRBV23-1 is an ORF; its function is uncertain. The CDR3 consists of 17 residues. The V and J ends lost 0 bases and 6 bases, in that order; junction bases with no gene match: 12. CDR3: CASSQSAAGGLPPEQYV. CDR3 sequence (DNA): TGCGCCAGCAGTCAATCGGCGGCGGGGGGGCTTCCCCCCGAGCAGTACGTC.

The rearrangement uses TRBV6-1 and TRBJ1-5, with D hard to call. The CDR3 is 15 amino acids. The V end was cut by 8 bases, the J end by 2 bases, with 16 bases between. From germline, CDR1 is MNHNS and CDR2 SASEGT. This chain's CDR3 is CASSLDRSGNQPQHF. CDR3 nucleotides: TGTGCCAGCTCATTAGACCGGAGCGGCAATCAGCCCCAGCATTTT.

The chain combines TRBV7-9 with TRBJ2-4; 8 bases fit TRBD2. The CDR3 runs 18 residues. Germline V CDR1 and CDR2: SEHNR, FQNEAQ (reference sequence). J lost 1 base, V lost 1 base, and 9 bases had no gene match. The CDR3 protein is CASSLGSGSHSAKNIQYF. The CDR3 DNA follows: TGTGCCAGCAGCTTAGGAAGCGGGAGTCACTCCGCCAAAAACATTCAGTACTTC. Full variable domain (missing parts from reference TRBV7-9 and TRBJ2-4): DTGVSQNPRHKITKRGQNVTFRCDPISEHNRLYWYRQTLGQGPEFLTYFQNEAQLEKSRLLSDRFSAERPKGSFSTLEIQRTEQGDSAMYLCASSLGSGSHSAKNIQYFGAGTRLSVL.

The chain links TRBV5-8 to TRBJ2-7, with 9 nucleotides matching TRBD1. Germline CDR1 is SGHTS and CDR2 is YDEGEE. V shed 3 bases, J shed 1 base, and the junction held 5 bases outside the gene matches. The CDR3 has 15 amino acids. The CDR3: CASSSGTGRSYEQYV. The CDR3 DNA reads as TGTGCCAGCAGCTCCGGGACAGGGAGATCCTACGAGCAGTACGTC.

The count of this clone is one. The V and J genes are TRBV5-6 and TRBJ2-7, with 9 bases that match TRBD1. Germline V gene data show CDR1 as SGHDT and CDR2 as YYEEEE. Germline trimming cut 4 bases from V and 5 bases from J; bases unmatched to any gene: 13. The CDR3 extends over 16 amino acids. The CDR3 nucleotides read TGTGCCAGCAGCCTAGCTCCGGGACAGGGTAAAAACGAGCAGTACTTC. Its translation: CASSLAPGQGKNEQYF.

The CDR3 spells CAWSVYGLVGEKLFF. The CDR3 DNA sequence: TGTGCCTGGAGTGTATATGGATTGGTCGGGGAAAAACTGTTTTTT. The chain combines TRBV30 with TRBJ1-4, with no clear D. The CDR3 runs 15 residues. Per germline, CDR1 GTSNPN and CDR2 SVGIG (reference sequence). Between the trimmed V and J ends, which lost 0 bases and 8 bases, there was a span of 16 bases.

The rearrangement uses TRBV29-1 and TRBJ2-2; D may correspond to TRBD1 or TRBD2 (6 bases each). V was cut by 4 bases and J by 7 bases, with 13 bases left in between. This CDR3 has 13 amino acids. Germline V gives CDR1 SQVTM, CDR2 ANQGSEA. Written as DNA, the CDR3 is TGCAGCGTTGCCAGGGGACTCAGCGGGGAGCTGTTTTTT. As protein: CSVARGLSGELFF.

This clone was picked up one time. The chain links TRBV19 to TRBJ2-7; D is unresolved. Trimming left V 0 bases short and J 2 bases short, with 11 bases between. Per germline, CDR1 LNHDA and CDR2 SQIVND (reference sequence). The CDR3 has 15 amino acids. The CDR3 loop is CASSIEPGAAYEQYF. For the CDR3, the DNA is TGTGCCAGTAGTATAGAGCCCGGAGCCGCCTACGAGCAGTACTTC.

The chain employs TRBV18 and TRBJ2-7, with D perhaps TRBD1 or TRBD2 (5 bases each). Trimming took 8 bases from V and 5 from J, leaving 16 bases between them. Germline CDR1 and CDR2: KGHSH and LQKENI. There are 13 residues in the CDR3. CDR3 amino acids: CASASRERDEQYF. The CDR3 DNA sequence: TGTGCCAGCGCCAGCAGGGAGAGGGACGAGCAGTACTTC.

This clone was found once. The J gene is TRBJ2-5, the V gene TRBV7-3; D is uncertain. The CDR3 runs 13 residues. The V gene's germline CDR1 is SGHTA and CDR2 FQGTGA. Trimming pared 1 base from V and 5 bases from J, leaving 8 bases between. Written as DNA, the CDR3 is TGTGCCAGCAGCTTAAACGTGGGGGAGACCCAGTACTTC. Translation gives CASSLNVGETQYF. Combining the CDR3 with reference TRBV7-3 and TRBJ2-5 gives the whole variable domain GAGVSQTPSNKVTEKGKYVELRCDPISGHTALYWYRQSLGQGPEFLIYFQGTGAADDSGLPNDRFFAVRPEGSVSTLKIQRTERGDSAVYLCASSLNVGETQYFGPGTRLLVL.

The chain recombines TRBV2 with TRBJ1-3; D is unresolved. The germline V gene encodes CDR1 SNHLY and CDR2 FYNNEI. V gave up 3 bases and J gave up 3 bases, with 3 bases separating them. CDR3 length equals 12 residues. The CDR3 region is CASSEDGNTIYF. The CDR3 DNA reads TGTGCCAGCAGTGAGGATGGAAACACCATATATTTT.

The chain employs TRBV6-5 and TRBJ1-2; TRBD1 might be the D (6 bases). Between the trimmed V and J ends, which lost 2 bases and 7 bases, there was a span of 8 bases. CDR1 MNHEY and CDR2 SVGAGI come from the germline V gene. The CDR3 consists of 12 residues. CDR3 in amino acids: CASSYRGSGYTF. DNA for the CDR3: TGTGCCAGCAGTTACAGGGGGTCTGGCTACACCTTC.

The chain links TRBV30 to TRBJ2-1; 10 nucleotides line up with TRBD2. V shed 5 bases and J 7 bases; nucleotides not matched to a gene: 8. The V gene's germline CDR1 is GTSNPN and CDR2 SVGIG (reference sequence). This CDR3 spans 14 amino acids. The CDR3 protein is CAWGYSGGWNEQFF. The CDR3 DNA reads TGTGCCTGGGGCTATAGCGGGGGGTGGAATGAGCAGTTCTTC.